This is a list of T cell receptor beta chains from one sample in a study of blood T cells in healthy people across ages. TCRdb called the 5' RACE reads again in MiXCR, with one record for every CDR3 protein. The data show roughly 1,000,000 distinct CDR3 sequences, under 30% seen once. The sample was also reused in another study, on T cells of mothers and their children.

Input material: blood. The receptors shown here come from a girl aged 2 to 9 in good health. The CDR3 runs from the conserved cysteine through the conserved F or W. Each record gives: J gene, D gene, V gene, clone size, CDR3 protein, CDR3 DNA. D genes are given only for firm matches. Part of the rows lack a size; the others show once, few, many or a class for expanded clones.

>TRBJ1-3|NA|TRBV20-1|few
CSARDLQGSGNTIYF
TGCAGTGCTAGAGATTTGCAGGGATCTGGAAACACCATATATTTT
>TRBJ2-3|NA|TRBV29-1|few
CSVVRRDLLIDTQYF
TGCAGCGTTGTTAGGAGGGACCTACTAATAGATACGCAGTATTTT
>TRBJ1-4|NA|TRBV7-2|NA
CASSYLGAGATNEKLFF
TGTGCCAGCAGCTACCTGGGGGCAGGAGCTACTAATGAAAAACTGTTTTTT
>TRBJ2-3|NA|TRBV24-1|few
CATSDSRRGTDTQYF
TGTGCCACCAGTGATTCACGACGAGGCACAGATACGCAGTATTTT
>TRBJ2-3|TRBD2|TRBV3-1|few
CASSPGLDPDTQYF
TGTGCCAGCAGCCCAGGACTAGACCCAGATACGCAGTATTTT
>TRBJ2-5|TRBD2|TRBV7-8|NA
CASSLRGSGGGGETQYF
TGTGCCAGCAGCTTAAGGGGTAGCGGGGGCGGAGGGGAGACCCAGTACTTC
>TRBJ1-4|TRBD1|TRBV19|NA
CASSKTGGDEKLFF
TGTGCCAGTAGTAAGACAGGGGGAGATGAAAAACTGTTTTTT
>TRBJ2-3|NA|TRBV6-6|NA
CASLPRWINGDTQYF
TGTGCCAGCCTCCCTAGGTGGATTAACGGAGATACGCAGTATTTT
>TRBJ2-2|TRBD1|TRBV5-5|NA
CASSPRRGQGIGELFF
TGTGCCAGCAGCCCACGGCGGGGACAGGGTATCGGGGAGCTGTTTTTT
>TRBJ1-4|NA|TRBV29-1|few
CSVGFRGEFGEKLFF
TGCAGCGTTGGATTTCGAGGGGAATTTGGTGAAAAACTGTTTTTT
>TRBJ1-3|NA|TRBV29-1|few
CSVDGLPNLGNTIYF
TGCAGCGTTGATGGACTCCCGAACCTCGGAAACACCATATATTTT
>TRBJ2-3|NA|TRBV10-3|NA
CAISVGSISSTDTQYF
TGTGCCATCAGTGTTGGTTCCATCTCTAGCACAGATACGCAGTATTTT
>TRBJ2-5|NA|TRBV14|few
CASSQGKKWETQYF
TGTGCCAGCAGCCAAGGGAAAAAATGGGAGACCCAGTACTTC
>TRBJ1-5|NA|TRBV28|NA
CASSFDDGNRPQHF
TGTGCCAGCAGTTTTGATGATGGCAATCGGCCCCAGCATTTT
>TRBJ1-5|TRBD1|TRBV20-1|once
CSAGTGVRNQPQHF
TGCAGTGCGGGGACAGGGGTGCGGAATCAGCCCCAGCATTTT
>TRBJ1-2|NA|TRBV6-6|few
CASRRFTGGNGYTF
TGTGCCAGCAGACGTTTTACCGGGGGTAACGGCTACACCTTC
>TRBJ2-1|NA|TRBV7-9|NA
CTSSSPGQPFNEQFF
TGTACCAGCAGTTCACCGGGACAACCGTTCAATGAGCAGTTCTTC
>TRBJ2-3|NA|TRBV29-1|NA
CSVEFGAGSTDTQYF
TGCAGCGTTGAATTCGGGGCCGGGTCCACAGATACGCAGTATTTT
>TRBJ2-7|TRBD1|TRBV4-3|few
CASSQGAPGQLTYEQYF
TGCGCCAGCAGCCAAGGGGCACCGGGACAGTTAACCTACGAGCAGTACTTC
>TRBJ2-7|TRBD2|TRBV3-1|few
CASSPSGTSGYSYEQYF
TGTGCCAGCAGCCCCTCCGGGACTAGCGGATACTCCTACGAGCAGTACTTC
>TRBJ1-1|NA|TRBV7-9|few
CASTSTGMDTEAFF
TGTGCCAGTACGAGCACAGGGATGGACACTGAAGCTTTCTTT
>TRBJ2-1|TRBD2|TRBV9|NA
CASSVGDSGGAIEQFF
TGTGCCAGCAGCGTAGGTGACAGCGGGGGGGCCATTGAGCAGTTCTTC
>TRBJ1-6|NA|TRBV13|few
CVSSLGSTRPLHF
TGTGTCAGCAGCTTAGGGTCAACCCGCCCCCTCCACTTT
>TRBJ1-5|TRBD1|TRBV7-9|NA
CASSQTGSFQPQHF
TGTGCCAGCAGCCAGACAGGGTCGTTCCAGCCCCAGCATTTT
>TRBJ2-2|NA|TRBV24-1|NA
CATSRTGSTGELFF
TGTGCCACCAGTCGTACAGGGAGCACCGGGGAGCTGTTTTTT
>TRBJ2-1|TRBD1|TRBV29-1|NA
CSVVGQGTNEQFF
TGCAGCGTGGTAGGACAGGGTACCAATGAGCAGTTCTTC
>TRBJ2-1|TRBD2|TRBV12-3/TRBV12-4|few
CASSFAGETYIGQFF
TGTGCCAGCAGTTTCGCGGGAGAGACCTACATTGGGCAGTTCTTC
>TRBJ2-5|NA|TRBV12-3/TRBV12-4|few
CASGVGTQETQYF
TGTGCCAGTGGGGTCGGGACCCAAGAGACCCAGTACTTC
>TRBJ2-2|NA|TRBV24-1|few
CATSDLPSGIGGELFF
TGTGCCACCAGTGATTTGCCCTCAGGGATTGGCGGGGAGCTGTTTTTT
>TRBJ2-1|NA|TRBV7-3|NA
CASSSPGAGEQFF
TGTGCCAGCAGTTCCCCTGGAGCGGGTGAGCAGTTCTTC
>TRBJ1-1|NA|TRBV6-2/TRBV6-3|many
CASSYPTEAFF
TGTGCCAGCAGTTATCCCACTGAAGCTTTCTTT
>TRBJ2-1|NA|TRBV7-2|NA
CASSHGTDYNEQFF
TGTGCCAGCAGCCATGGTACGGATTACAATGAGCAGTTCTTC
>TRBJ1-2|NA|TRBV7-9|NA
CASSSMYGYTF
TGTGCCAGCAGCTCAATGTATGGCTACACCTTC
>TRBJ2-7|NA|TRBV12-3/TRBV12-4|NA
CARNIPYEQYF
TGTGCCAGGAACATCCCTTACGAGCAGTACTTC
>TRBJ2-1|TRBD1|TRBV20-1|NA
CSARPGTGEGEQFF
TGCAGTGCTAGACCTGGGACAGGGGAGGGTGAGCAGTTCTTC
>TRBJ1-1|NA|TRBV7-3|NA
CASSFSGWDTEAFF
TGTGCCAGCAGCTTTTCCGGGTGGGACACTGAAGCTTTCTTT
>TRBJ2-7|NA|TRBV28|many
CASSLVQSYEQYF
TGTGCCAGCAGTTTAGTACAGAGCTACGAGCAGTACTTC
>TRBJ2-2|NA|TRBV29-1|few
CSVALGSTGELFF
TGCAGCGTTGCTCTCGGGAGCACCGGGGAGCTGTTTTTT
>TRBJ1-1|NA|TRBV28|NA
CASSPSGFYEAFF
TGTGCCAGCAGTCCCTCGGGGTTTTATGAAGCTTTCTTT
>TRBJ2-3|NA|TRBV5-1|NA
CASSQESDTQYF
TGCGCCAGCAGCCAGGAGTCCGATACGCAGTATTTT
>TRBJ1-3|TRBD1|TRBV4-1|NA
CASSQDGQGEPSGNTIYF
TGCGCCAGCAGCCAAGACGGGCAGGGGGAACCCTCTGGAAACACCATATATTTT
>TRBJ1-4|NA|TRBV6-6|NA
CASSPNPTGKEKLFF
TGTGCCAGCAGTCCTAACCCTACAGGGAAAGAAAAACTGTTTTTT
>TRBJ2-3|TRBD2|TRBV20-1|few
CSAGTSGPFTDTQYF
TGCAGTGCTGGGACTAGCGGCCCGTTCACAGATACGCAGTATTTT
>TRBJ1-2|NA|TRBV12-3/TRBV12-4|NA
CASSSVLFHGYTF
TGTGCCAGCAGCTCCGTTTTGTTTCATGGCTACACCTTC
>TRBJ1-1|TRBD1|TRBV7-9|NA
CASSQGDRLDYQAFF
TGTGCCAGCAGCCAAGGGGACAGACTAGACTACCAAGCTTTCTTT
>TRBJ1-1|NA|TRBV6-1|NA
CASSVPTWTSEAFF
TGTGCCAGCAGTGTGCCGACTTGGACGTCTGAAGCTTTCTTT